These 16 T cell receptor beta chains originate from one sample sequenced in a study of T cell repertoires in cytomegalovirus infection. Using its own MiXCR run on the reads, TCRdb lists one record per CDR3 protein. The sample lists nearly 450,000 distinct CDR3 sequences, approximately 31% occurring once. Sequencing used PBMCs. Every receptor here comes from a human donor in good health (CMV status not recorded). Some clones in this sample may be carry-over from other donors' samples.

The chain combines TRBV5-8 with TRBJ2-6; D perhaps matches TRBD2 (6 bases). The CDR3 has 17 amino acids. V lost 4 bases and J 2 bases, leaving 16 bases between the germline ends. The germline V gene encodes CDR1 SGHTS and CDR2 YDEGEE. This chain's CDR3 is CASSAGKVLPGANVLTF. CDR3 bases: TGTGCCAGCAGCGCGGGAAAGGTCCTTCCTGGGGCCAACGTCCTGACTTTC. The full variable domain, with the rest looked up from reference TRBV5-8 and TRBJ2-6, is EAGVTQSPTHLIKTRGQQATLRCSPISGHTSVYWYQQALGLGLQFLLWYDEGEERNRGNFPPRFSGRQFPNYSSELNVNALELEDSALYLCASSAGKVLPGANVLTFGAGSRLTVL.

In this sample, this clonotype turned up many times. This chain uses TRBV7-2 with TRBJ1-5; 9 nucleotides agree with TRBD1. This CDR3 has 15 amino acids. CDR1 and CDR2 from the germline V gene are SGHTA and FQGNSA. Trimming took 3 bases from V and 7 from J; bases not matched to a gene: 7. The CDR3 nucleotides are TGTGCCAGCAGCTTCGGGACAGGGATATGGCAGCCCCAGCATTTT. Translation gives CASSFGTGIWQPQHF.

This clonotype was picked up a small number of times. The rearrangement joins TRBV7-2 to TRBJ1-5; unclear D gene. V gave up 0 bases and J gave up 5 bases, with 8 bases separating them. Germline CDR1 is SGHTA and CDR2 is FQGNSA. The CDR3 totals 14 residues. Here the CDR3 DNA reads TGTGCCAGCAGCTTAGCGCCCGGGGATCAGCCCCAGCATTTT. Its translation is CASSLAPGDQPQHF.

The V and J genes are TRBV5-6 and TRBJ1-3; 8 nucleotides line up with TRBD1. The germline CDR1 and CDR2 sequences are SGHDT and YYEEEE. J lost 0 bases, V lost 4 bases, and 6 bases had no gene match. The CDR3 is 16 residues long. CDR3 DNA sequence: TGTGCCAGCAGCATCCCGGACAGGGACTCTGGAAACACCATATATTTT. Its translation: CASSIPDRDSGNTIYF.

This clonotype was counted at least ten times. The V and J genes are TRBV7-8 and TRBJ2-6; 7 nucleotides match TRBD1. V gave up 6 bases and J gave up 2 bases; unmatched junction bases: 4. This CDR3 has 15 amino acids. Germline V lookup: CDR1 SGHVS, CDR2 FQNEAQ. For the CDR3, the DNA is TGTGCCAGCAGTCAACAGGGGACTGGGGCCAACGTCCTGACTTTC. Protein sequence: CASSQQGTGANVLTF.

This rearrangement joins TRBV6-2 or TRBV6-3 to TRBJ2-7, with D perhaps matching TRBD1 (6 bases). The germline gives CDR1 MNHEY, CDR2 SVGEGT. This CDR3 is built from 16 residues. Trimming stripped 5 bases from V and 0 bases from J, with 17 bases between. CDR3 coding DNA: TGTGCCAGCAGTCACGGACAGCGATCACTCTCCTACGAGCAGTACTTC. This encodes CASSHGQRSLSYEQYF.

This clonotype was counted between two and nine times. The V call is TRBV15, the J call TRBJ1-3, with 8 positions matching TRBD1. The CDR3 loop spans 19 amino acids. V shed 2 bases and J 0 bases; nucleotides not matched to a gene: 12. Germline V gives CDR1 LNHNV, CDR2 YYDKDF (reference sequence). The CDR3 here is CATSRPRTGIDFSGNTIYF. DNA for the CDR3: TGTGCCACCAGCAGACCCCGGACAGGGATCGATTTCTCTGGAAACACCATATATTTT.

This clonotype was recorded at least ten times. The CDR3 loop is CSARAPDRAAEKLFF. CDR3 DNA: TGCAGTGCTAGAGCCCCAGACAGGGCGGCTGAAAAACTGTTTTTT. V is TRBV20-1 and J is TRBJ1-4; 7 nucleotides agree with TRBD1. Per germline, CDR1 DFQATT and CDR2 SNEGSKA (reference sequence). The CDR3 consists of 15 residues. V lost 1 base, J lost 7 bases, and 9 bases stayed unmatched.

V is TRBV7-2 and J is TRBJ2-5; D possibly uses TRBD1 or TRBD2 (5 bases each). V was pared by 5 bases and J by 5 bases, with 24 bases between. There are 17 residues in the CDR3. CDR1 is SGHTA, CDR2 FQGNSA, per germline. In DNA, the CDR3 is TGTGCCAGCAGCCTAGGGGCAGTGGATCCCCCGGGGGAGACCCAGTACTTC. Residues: CASSLGAVDPPGETQYF. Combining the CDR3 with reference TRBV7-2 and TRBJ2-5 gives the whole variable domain GAGVSQSPSNKVTEKGKDVELRCDPISGHTALYWYRQSLGQGLEFLIYFQGNSAPDKSGLPSDRFSAERTGGSVSTLTIQRTQQEDSAVYLCASSLGAVDPPGETQYFGPGTRLLVL.

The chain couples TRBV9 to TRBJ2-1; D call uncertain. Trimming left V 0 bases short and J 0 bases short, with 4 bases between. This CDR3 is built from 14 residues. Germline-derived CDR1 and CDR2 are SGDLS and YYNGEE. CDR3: CASSVVSSYNEQFF. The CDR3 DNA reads TGTGCCAGCAGCGTAGTTAGCTCCTACAATGAGCAGTTCTTC.

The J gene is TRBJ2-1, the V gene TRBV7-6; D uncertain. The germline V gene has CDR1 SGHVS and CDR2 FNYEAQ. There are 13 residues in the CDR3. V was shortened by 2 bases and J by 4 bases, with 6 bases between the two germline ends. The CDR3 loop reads CASSLWVYNEQFF. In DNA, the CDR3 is TGTGCCAGCAGCTTATGGGTTTACAATGAGCAGTTCTTC.

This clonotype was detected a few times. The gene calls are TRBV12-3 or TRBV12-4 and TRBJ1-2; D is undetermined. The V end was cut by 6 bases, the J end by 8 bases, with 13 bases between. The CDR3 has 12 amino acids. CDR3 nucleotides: TGTGCCAGCAGCCTACAGACTGGGGGCTACACCTTC. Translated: CASSLQTGGYTF.

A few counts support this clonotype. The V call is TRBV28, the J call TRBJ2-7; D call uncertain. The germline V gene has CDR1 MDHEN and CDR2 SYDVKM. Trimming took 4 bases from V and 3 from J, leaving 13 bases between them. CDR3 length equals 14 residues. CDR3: CASSSGPIFYEQYF. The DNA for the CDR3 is TGTGCCAGCAGTTCCGGGCCCATCTTCTACGAGCAGTACTTC.

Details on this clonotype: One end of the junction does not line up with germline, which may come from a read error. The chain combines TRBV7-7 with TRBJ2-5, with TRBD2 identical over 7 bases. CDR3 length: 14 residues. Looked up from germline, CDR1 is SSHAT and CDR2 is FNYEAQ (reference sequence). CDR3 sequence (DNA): TGTGCTAGCAGCCAAAGTAGCGGGCAAGAGACCCAGTACTTC. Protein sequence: CASSQSSGQETQYF.

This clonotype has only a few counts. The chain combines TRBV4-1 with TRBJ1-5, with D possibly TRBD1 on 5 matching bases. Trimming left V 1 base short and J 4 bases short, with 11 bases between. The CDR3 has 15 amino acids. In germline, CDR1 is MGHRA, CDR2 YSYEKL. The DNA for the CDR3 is TGCGCCAGCAGCCAAGTGGGGGGGAGAAATCAGCCCCAGCATTTT. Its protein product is CASSQVGGRNQPQHF.

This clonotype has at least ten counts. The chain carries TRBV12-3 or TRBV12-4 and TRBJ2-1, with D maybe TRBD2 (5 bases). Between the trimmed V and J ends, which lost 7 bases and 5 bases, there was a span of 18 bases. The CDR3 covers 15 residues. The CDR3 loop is CASNAPGKSDNEQFF. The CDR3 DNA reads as TGTGCCAGCAACGCCCCGGGGAAAAGCGACAATGAGCAGTTCTTC.